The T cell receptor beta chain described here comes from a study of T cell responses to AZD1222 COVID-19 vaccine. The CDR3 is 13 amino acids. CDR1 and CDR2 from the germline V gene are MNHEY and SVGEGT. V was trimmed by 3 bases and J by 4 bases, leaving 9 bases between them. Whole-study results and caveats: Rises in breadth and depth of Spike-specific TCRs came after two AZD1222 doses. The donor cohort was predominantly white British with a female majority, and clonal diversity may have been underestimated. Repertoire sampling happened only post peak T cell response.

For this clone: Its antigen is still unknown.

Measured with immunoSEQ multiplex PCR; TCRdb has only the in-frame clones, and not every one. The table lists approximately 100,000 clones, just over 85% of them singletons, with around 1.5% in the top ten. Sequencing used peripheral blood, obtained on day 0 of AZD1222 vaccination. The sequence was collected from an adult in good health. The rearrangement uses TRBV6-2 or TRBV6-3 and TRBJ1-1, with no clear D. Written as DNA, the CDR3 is TGTGCCAGCAGTTATGGGCGGAGCACTGAAGCTTTCTTT. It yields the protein CASSYGRSTEAFF.